What follows is one TCR beta chain and its context. This sample was taken from a study of early T cells in non-severe SARS-CoV-2 infection. Study overall: Sequencing targeted bulk RNA from unsorted whole blood, leaving chains unpaired.

In the library, individual cDNA molecules carried attached unique molecular identifiers. One entry per CDR3 protein results from TCRdb running MiXCR on the 5' RACE reads. The data hold approximately 28,000 distinct CDR3 sequences, with about 4% observed a single time. CDR3 length: 15 amino acids. V was pared by 6 bases and J by 4 bases, with 18 bases between. Germline V lookup: CDR1 MNHNS, CDR2 SASEGT. Sequencing was carried out using whole blood. This TCR was sampled from an adult who was a healthcare worker with PCR-confirmed SARS-CoV-2 infection or an uninfected control (not recorded which). V is TRBV6-1 and J is TRBJ1-2, with D uncertain. Here the CDR3 reads CASRADGYIVYGYTF. The DNA for the CDR3 is TGTGCCAGCAGAGCGGACGGATACATCGTCTATGGCTACACCTTC.